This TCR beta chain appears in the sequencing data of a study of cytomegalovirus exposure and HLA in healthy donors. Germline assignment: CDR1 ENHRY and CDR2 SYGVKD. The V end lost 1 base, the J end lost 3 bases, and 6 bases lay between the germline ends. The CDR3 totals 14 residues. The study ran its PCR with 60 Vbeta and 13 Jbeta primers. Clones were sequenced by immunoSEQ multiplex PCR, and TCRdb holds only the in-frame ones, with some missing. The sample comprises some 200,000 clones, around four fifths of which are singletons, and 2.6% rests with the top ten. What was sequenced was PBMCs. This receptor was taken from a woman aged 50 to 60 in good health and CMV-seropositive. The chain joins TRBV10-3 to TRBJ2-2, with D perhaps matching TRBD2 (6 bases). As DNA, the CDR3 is TGTGCCATCAGTGAGTGGGAGGACACCGGGGAGCTGTTTTTT. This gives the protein CAISEWEDTGELFF.